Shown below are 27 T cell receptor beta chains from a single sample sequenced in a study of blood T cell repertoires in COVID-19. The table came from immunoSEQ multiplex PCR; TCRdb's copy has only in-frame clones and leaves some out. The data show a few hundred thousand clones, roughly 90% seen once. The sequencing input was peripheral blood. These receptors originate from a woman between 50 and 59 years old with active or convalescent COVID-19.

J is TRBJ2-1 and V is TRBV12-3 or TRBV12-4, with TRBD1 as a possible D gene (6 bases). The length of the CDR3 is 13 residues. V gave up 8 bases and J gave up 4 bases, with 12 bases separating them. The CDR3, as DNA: TGTGCCAGCCAACAGACAGGTTACAATGAGCAGTTCTTC. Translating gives CASQQTGYNEQFF.

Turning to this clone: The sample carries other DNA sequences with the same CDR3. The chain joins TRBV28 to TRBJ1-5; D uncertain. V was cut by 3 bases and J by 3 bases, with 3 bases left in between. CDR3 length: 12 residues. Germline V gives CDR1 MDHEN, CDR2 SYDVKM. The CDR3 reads CASSFYNQPQHF. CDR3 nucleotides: TGTGCCAGCAGTTTTTACAATCAGCCCCAGCATTTT.

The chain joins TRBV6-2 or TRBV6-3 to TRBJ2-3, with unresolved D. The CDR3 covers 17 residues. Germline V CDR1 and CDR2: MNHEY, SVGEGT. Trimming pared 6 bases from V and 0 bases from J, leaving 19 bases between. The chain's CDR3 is CASSPRIELTSTDTQYF. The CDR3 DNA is TGTGCCAGCAGCCCGAGGATCGAGTTAACTAGCACAGATACGCAGTATTTT.

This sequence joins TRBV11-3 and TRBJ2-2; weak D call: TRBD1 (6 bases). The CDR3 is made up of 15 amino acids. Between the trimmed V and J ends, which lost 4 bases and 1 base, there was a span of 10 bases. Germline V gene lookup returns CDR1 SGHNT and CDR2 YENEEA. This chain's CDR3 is CASSSQGRNTGELFF. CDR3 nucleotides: TGTGCCAGCAGCTCCCAGGGGCGGAACACCGGGGAGCTGTTTTTT.

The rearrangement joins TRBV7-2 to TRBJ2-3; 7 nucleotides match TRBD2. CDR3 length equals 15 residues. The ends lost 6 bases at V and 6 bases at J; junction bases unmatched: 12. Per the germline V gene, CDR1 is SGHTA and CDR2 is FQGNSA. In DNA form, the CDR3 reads TGTGCCAGCAGGCGATCCCCGGGACTATGGGATACGCAGTATTTT. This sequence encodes CASRRSPGLWDTQYF.

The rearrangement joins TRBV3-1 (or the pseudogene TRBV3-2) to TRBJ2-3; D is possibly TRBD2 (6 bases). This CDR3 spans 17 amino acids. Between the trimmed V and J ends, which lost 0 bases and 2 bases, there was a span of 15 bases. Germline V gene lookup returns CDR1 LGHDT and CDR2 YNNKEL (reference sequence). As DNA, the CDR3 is TGTGCCAGCAGCCAAGAACGGATTAGCGGACTCACAGATACGCAGTATTTT. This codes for CASSQERISGLTDTQYF.

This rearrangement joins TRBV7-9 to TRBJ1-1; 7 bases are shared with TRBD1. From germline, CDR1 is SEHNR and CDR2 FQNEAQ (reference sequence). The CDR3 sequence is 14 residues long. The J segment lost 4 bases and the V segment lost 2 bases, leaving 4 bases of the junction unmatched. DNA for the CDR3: TGTGCCAGCAGCTTAACGACAGGGCGCACTGAAGCTTTCTTT. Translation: CASSLTTGRTEAFF.

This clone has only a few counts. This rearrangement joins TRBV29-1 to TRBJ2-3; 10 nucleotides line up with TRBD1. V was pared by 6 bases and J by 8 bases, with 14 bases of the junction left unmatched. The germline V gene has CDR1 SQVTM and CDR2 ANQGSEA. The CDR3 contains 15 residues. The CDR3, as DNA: TGCAGCGTCGCGCGTAGGGACAGGGGATTTGGTACGCAGTATTTT. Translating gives CSVARRDRGFGTQYF.

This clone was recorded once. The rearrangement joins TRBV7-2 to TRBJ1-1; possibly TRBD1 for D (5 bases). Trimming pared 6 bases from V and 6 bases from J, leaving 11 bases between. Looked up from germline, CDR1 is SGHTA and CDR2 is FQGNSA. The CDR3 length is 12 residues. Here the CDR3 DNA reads TGTGCCAGCAGTCATCAGGGTGCTGAAGCTTTCTTT. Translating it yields CASSHQGAEAFF.

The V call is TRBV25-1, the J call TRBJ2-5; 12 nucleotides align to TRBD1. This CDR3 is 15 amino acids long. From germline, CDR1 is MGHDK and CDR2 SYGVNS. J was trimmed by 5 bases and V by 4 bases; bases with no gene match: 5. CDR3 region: CASSGGQGAWETQYF. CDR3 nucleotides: TGTGCCAGCAGTGGGGGACAGGGGGCTTGGGAGACCCAGTACTTC. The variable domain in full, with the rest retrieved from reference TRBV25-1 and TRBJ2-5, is EADIYQTPRYLVIGTGKKITLECSQTMGHDKMYWYQQDPGMELHLIHYSYGVNSTEKGDLSSESTVSRIRTEHFPLTLESARPSHTSQYLCASSGGQGAWETQYFGPGTRLLVL.

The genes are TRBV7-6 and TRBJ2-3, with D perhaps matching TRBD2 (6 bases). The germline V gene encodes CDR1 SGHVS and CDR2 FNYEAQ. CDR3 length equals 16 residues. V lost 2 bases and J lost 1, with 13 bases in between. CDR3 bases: TGTGCCAGCAGCTTAATCCGCGGGGAGCGCACAGATACGCAGTATTTT. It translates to CASSLIRGERTDTQYF.

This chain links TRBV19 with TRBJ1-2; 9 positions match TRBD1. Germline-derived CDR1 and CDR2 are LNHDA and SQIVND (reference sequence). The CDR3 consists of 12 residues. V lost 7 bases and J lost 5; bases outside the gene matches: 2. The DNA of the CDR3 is TGTGCCAGTATTGGGACAGGGTATGGCTACACCTTC. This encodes CASIGTGYGYTF.

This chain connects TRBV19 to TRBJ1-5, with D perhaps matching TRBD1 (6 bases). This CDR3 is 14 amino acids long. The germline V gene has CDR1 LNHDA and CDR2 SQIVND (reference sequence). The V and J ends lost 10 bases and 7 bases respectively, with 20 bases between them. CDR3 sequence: CATESFRGHQPQHF. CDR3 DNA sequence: TGTGCCACCGAATCGTTTAGGGGACACCAGCCCCAGCATTTT.

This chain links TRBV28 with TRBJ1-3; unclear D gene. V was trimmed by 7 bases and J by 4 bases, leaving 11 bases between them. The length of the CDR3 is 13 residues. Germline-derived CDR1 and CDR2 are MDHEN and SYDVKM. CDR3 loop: CASTPGRGNTIYF. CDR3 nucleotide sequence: TGTGCCAGCACCCCCGGCAGGGGAAACACCATATATTTT.

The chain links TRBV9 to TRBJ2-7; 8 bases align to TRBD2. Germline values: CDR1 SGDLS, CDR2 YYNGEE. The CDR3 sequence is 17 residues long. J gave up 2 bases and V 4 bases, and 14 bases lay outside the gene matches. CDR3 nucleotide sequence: TGTGCCAGCAGCCCGAGGGGTAGCGGGAAAAGTCCCTACGAGCAGTACTTC. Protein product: CASSPRGSGKSPYEQYF.

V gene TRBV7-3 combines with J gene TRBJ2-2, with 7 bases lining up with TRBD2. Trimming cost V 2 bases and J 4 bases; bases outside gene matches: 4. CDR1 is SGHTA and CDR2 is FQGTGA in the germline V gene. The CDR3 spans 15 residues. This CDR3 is CASSLGREFTGELFF. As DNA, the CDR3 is TGTGCCAGCAGCTTAGGGCGGGAGTTCACCGGGGAGCTGTTTTTT.

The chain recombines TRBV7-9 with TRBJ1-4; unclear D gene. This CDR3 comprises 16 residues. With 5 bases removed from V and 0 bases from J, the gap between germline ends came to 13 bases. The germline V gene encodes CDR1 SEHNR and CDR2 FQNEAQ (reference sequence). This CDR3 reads CASSVPTGTTNEKLFF. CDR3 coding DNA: TGTGCCAGCAGCGTCCCGACGGGGACAACTAATGAAAAACTGTTTTTT.

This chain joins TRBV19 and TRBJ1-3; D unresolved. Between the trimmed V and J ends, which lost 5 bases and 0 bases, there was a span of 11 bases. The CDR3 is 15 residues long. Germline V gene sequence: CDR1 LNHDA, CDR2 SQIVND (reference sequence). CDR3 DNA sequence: TGTGCCAGTAGTTTCCCAGGTATCTCTGGAAACACCATATATTTT. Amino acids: CASSFPGISGNTIYF.

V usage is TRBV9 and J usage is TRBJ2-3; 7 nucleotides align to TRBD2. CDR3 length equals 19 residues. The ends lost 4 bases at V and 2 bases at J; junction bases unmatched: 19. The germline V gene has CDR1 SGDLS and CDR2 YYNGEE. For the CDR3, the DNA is TGTGCCAGCAGCCTAGGGCGCTTAAAAGGGACTACCCTCACAGATACGCAGTATTTT. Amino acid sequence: CASSLGRLKGTTLTDTQYF.

CDR3 coding DNA: TGTGCCAGTAGTATGGGACTACCAGAGACCCAGTACTTC. It is translated as CASSMGLPETQYF. This chain uses TRBV19 with TRBJ2-5, with TRBD2 matching 7 bases. J gave up 4 bases and V 3 bases, and 2 bases lay outside the gene matches. CDR3 length: 13 amino acids. Germline V gives CDR1 LNHDA, CDR2 SQIVND (reference sequence).

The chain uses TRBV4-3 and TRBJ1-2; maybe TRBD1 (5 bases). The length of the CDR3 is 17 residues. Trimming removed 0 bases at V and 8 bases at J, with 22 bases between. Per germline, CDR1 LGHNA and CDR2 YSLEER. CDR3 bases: TGCGCCAGCAGCCAAGATTACCTTTCCGGGACTCATCGGGGCTACACCTTC. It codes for CASSQDYLSGTHRGYTF.

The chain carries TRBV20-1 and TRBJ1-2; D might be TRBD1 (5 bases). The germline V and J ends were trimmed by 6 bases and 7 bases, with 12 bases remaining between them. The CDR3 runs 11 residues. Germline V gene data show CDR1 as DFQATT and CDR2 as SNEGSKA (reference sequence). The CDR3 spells CSAPGRVGYTF. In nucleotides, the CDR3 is TGCAGTGCCCCCGGCAGGGTTGGCTACACCTTC.

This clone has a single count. The CDR3 protein is CASSSRGRVGYTF. The DNA of the CDR3 is TGTGCCAGCAGCTCCAGGGGGCGGGTTGGCTACACCTTC. The chain employs TRBV7-2 and TRBJ1-2, with TRBD1 identical over 8 bases. V lost 4 bases to trimming and J lost 7 bases; unmatched junction nucleotides: 5. The CDR3 runs 13 residues. CDR1 is SGHTA and CDR2 is FQGNSA in the germline V gene.

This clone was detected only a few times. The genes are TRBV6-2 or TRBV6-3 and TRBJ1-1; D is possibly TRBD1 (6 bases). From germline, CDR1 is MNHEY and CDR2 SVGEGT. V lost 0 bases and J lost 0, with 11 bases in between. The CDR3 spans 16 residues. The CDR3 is CASSYSRDTLNTEAFF. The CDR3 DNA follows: TGTGCCAGCAGTTACTCGAGGGACACTCTGAACACTGAAGCTTTCTTT.

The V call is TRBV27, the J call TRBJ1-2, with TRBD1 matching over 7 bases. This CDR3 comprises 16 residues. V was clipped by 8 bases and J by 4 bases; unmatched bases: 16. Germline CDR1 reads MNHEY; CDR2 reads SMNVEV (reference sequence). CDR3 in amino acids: CASVGGNRGLGYGYTF. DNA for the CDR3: TGTGCCAGCGTTGGGGGTAACAGGGGCTTAGGCTATGGCTACACCTTC.

The CDR3 reads CASRGTGSPSGANVLTF. The DNA of the CDR3 is TGTGCCAGTAGGGGAACAGGGTCCCCCTCTGGGGCCAACGTCCTGACTTTC. The rearrangement joins TRBV19 to TRBJ2-6; possibly TRBD1 for D (6 bases). V was shortened by 6 bases and J by 0 bases, with 15 bases between the two germline ends. Per the germline V gene, CDR1 is LNHDA and CDR2 is SQIVND (reference sequence). The length of the CDR3 is 17 residues.

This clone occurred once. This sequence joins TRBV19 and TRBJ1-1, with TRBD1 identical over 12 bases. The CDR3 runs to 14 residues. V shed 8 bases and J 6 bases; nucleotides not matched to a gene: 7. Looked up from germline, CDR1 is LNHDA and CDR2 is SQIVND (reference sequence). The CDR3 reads CASQTGQGAPEAFF. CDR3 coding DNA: TGTGCCAGTCAGACGGGACAGGGGGCCCCTGAAGCTTTCTTT.